One sample yielded the 14 T cell receptor beta chains listed below, sequenced in a study of shared clonotypes between healthy human individuals (dated by TCRdb to 2018 to 2021). CD8 naive samples consisted of CD45RO-negative cells that were positively selected for CCR7, yielding a CD45RA+CCR7+ population without TemRA cells. Preparation of the library involved the immunoSEQ multiplex PCR assay. This immuneACCESS table, as held by TCRdb, lists in-frame sequences with V and J called but not all clones. Of the missing ones, under half trace to an unresolved V gene in checked studies; the others have no known cause. This sample holds roughly 2,000,000 clones; roughly 93% were observed only once. Together, the top ten hold around 1.7% of the sample. Sequencing used naive CD8+ T cells from PBMCs. The cell subset or site label of this sample denotes: CD45RA+CCR7+. The source of these receptors is a man between 18 and 35 years old in good health. Some clones in this sample may be carry-over from other donors' samples.

The chain joins TRBV6-1 to TRBJ1-1; D is possibly TRBD1 (6 bases). Germline-derived CDR1 and CDR2 are MNHNS and SASEGT. V was trimmed by 1 base and J by 4 bases, leaving 10 bases between them. The CDR3 is 14 amino acids. In nucleotides, the CDR3 is TGTGCCAGCAGTGAAGGCAGGGGCCCCACTGAAGCTTTCTTT. This codes for CASSEGRGPTEAFF.

This clone was detected only once. This chain connects TRBV28 to TRBJ2-2; 9 nucleotides line up with TRBD2. The CDR3 is 15 residues long. The V and J ends lost 5 bases and 3 bases, in that order; junction bases with no gene match: 4. Germline CDR1 is MDHEN and CDR2 is SYDVKM. In DNA, the CDR3 is TGTGCCAGCAGTGTTAGCGGGAGTGACACCGGGGAGCTGTTTTTT. Translation gives CASSVSGSDTGELFF.

The rearrangement joins TRBV9 to TRBJ2-3; D could derive from TRBD1 or TRBD2 (5 bases each). This CDR3 region has 12 residues. Germline V lookup: CDR1 SGDLS, CDR2 YYNGEE. Trimming left V 5 bases short and J 14 bases short, with 18 bases between. CDR3 nucleotide sequence: TGTGCCAGCAGGGGCTCCGGGACGCCCGCGTATTTT. Translation: CASRGSGTPAYF.

The chain couples TRBV19 to TRBJ1-1; D is undetermined. The germline V gene has CDR1 LNHDA and CDR2 SQIVND (reference sequence). The V end was cut by 3 bases, the J end by 1 base, with 6 bases between. The CDR3 length is 13 residues. The CDR3, as DNA: TGTGCCAGTAGTATCACCAAGAACACTGAAGCTTTCTTT. Amino acid sequence: CASSITKNTEAFF.

This clone was counted a single time. The chain carries TRBV28 and TRBJ2-1; 9 nucleotides match TRBD2. The V segment lost 4 bases and the J segment 0 bases; nucleotides outside the gene matches: 7. Germline lookup yields CDR1 MDHEN and CDR2 SYDVKM. This CDR3 region has 17 residues. CDR3: CASSWRGGPSSYNEQFF. CDR3 nucleotide sequence: TGTGCCAGCAGTTGGCGGGGGGGACCTAGCTCCTACAATGAGCAGTTCTTC.

CDR3: CASSVGLANQETQYF. CDR3 sequence (DNA): TGTGCCAGCAGCGTAGGACTAGCGAATCAAGAGACCCAGTACTTC. The V gene is TRBV9, the J gene TRBJ2-5; TRBD2 agrees at 8 bases. V shed 0 bases, J shed 2 bases, and the junction held 3 bases outside the gene matches. The CDR3 runs to 15 residues. Germline V gene lookup returns CDR1 SGDLS and CDR2 YYNGEE.

The rearrangement links TRBV2 to TRBJ2-5; TRBD1 agrees at 9 bases. The CDR3 runs 16 residues. In germline, CDR1 is SNHLY, CDR2 FYNNEI. The V and J ends lost 6 bases and 5 bases, in that order; junction bases with no gene match: 13. CDR3 loop: CASSETGQGTGETQYF. CDR3 DNA: TGTGCCAGCAGCGAGACGGGACAGGGCACAGGGGAGACCCAGTACTTC. The full variable domain, with the rest looked up from reference TRBV2 and TRBJ2-5, is EPEVTQTPSHQVTQMGQEVILRCVPISNHLYFYWYRQILGQKVEFLVSFYNNEISEKSEIFDDQFSVERPDGSNFTLKIRSTKLEDSAMYFCASSETGQGTGETQYFGPGTRLLVL.

V gene TRBV5-6 combines with J gene TRBJ1-1, with D unclear. This CDR3 region has 13 residues. CDR1 SGHDT and CDR2 YYEEEE come from the germline V gene. Trimming shortened V by 3 bases and J by 0 bases, and 6 bases separated the two germline ends. CDR3 amino acids: CASSWLMNTEAFF. The DNA of the CDR3 is TGTGCCAGCAGCTGGCTAATGAACACTGAAGCTTTCTTT.

The V call is TRBV5-1, the J call TRBJ2-7, with D possibly TRBD2 on 6 matching bases. CDR3 length equals 12 residues. V was shortened by 1 base and J by 6 bases, with 8 bases between the two germline ends. The germline V gene encodes CDR1 SGHRS and CDR2 YFSETQ. Here the CDR3 reads CASSLSGGEQYF. For the CDR3, the DNA is TGCGCCAGCAGCTTGTCCGGGGGCGAGCAGTACTTC. Variable domain in full (rest from reference TRBV5-1 and TRBJ2-7): KAGVTQTPRYLIKTRGQQVTLSCSPISGHRSVSWYQQTPGQGLQFLFEYFSETQRNKGNFPGRFSGRQFSNSRSEMNVSTLELGDSALYLCASSLSGGEQYFGPGTRLTVT.

The chain employs TRBV29-1 and TRBJ2-2, with D uncertain. V dropped 5 bases and J dropped 2 bases, with 6 bases sitting between them. The CDR3 totals 12 residues. The germline V gene encodes CDR1 SQVTM and CDR2 ANQGSEA. DNA of the CDR3: TGCAGCGTTCACGGAAACACCGGGGAGCTGTTTTTT. It encodes CSVHGNTGELFF.

The chain couples TRBV27 to TRBJ1-2, with TRBD1 as a possible D gene (5 bases). From germline, CDR1 is MNHEY and CDR2 SMNVEV (reference sequence). V dropped 0 bases and J dropped 1 base, with 9 bases sitting between them. This CDR3 has 15 amino acids. CDR3 DNA sequence: TGTGCCAGCAGTTTATCGCAGGGTGGTAACTATGGCTACACCTTC. Its protein product is CASSLSQGGNYGYTF.

The chain recombines TRBV6-1 with TRBJ2-2; TRBD2 might be the D (5 bases). The V gene lost 8 bases and the J gene lost 1 base, with 8 bases spanning the gap. The V gene's germline CDR1 is MNHNS and CDR2 SASEGT. The CDR3 loop spans 13 amino acids. The CDR3 nucleotides read TGTGCCAGCGCGAGGGTGAACACCGGGGAGCTGTTTTTT. Amino acids: CASARVNTGELFF.

The chain combines TRBV2 with TRBJ2-2; 8 bases are a match to TRBD2. This CDR3 spans 16 amino acids. CDR1 is SNHLY, CDR2 FYNNEI, per germline. The junction had 13 bases not matched to a gene; V was cut back by 6 bases and J by 7 bases. In DNA, the CDR3 is TGTGCCAGCAGCCCAAGCGGGAGCGGCCGCGTCGGGGAGCTGTTTTTT. Its protein product is CASSPSGSGRVGELFF.

The gene calls are TRBV7-9 and TRBJ2-2, with D tentatively TRBD1 (5 bases). V dropped 5 bases and J dropped 0 bases, with 10 bases sitting between them. The CDR3 totals 15 residues. Per germline, CDR1 SEHNR and CDR2 FQNEAQ (reference sequence). The CDR3 reads CASSETESNTGELFF. The CDR3 coding sequence is TGTGCCAGCAGCGAGACAGAATCGAACACCGGGGAGCTGTTTTTT.